This T cell receptor beta chain was identified during a study of pediatric ulcerative colitis (dated by TCRdb to between 2019 and 2020). A note on the overall study: Of the ulcerative colitis patients, roughly seven had pancolitis and two had left-sided colitis, and histology in every patient was consistent with ulcerative colitis. From 8 to 10 newly diagnosed, treatment-naive pediatric ulcerative colitis patients and four non-IBD control children, paired blood and rectal samples were collected. Using the Pediatric Ulcerative Colitis Activity Index, two patients were classed as having mild disease, several as having moderate disease and three as having acute severe colitis. Summary of the overall study and its limitations: Blood-derived T cells may have been included in rectal pinch biopsies, especially in patients with overt colitis. A couple of rectal CDR3 clonotypes were present in all ulcerative colitis patients and in none of the controls. Controls, mild-moderate and acute severe colitis patients were separated by rectal repertoire features, and reduced rectal diversity due to clonal expansions was observed in acute severe colitis. The healthy control group was small, consisting of only four individuals. Because repertoires came from total lymphocyte DNA, patterns in rare subsets such as regulatory T cells may not be reflected. For technical reasons, the blood samples of two patients yielded substantially fewer templates, so those samples were excluded from the blood-rectal overlap analysis. Compared with controls, ulcerative colitis patients showed significantly higher autologous blood-rectal clonal overlap, a finding that suggests increased T cell trafficking to inflamed tissue.

During colonoscopy, one to two rectal pinch biopsies were obtained for research purposes. Before the diagnostic colonoscopy, none of the ulcerative colitis patients had been given immunosuppressive medication. Before DNA isolation, rectal biopsies were subjected to proteinase K digestion. The Wizard kit (Promega) was used to extract genomic DNA from the blood and intestinal samples. Concerning this clone itself: It has no known antigen specificity. No quality values exist for individual bases; no much larger clone is one base distant.

Through the immunoSEQ TRB Survey service, multiplex V and J primers were used to amplify rearranged CDR3 beta regions from genomic DNA. Survey-level sequencing depth of up to 500,000 reads per sample was used to keep depth equal across samples. Libraries were purified, pooled and sequenced on Illumina technology. The study's processing was this. immunoSEQ online tools were used for productive clonality, sample overlap, pairwise scatters, CDR3 beta length, V/D/J gene usage and productiveness. Calculated diversity was defined as the number of unique rearrangements divided by total templates, multiplied by 100, and Shannon and Simpson indices were computed as well. For principal component analysis, Z-score normalized data were analyzed with the R prcomp function and the ggbiplot package. Morisita's index was used to measure clonal overlap between blood and rectum within each subject. Imported from immuneACCESS, the table was reduced by TCRdb to in-frame sequences with V and J called. These copies leave out some clones; in studies compared against another copy, an unresolved V gene accounts for under half, and the cause of the remainder is not known. The V and J calls and clone size are taken from that table; D and trimming were inferred from the DNA. The sample table shows 36,000 or so clones, and less than 80% are seen once. The ten largest account for 0.74% of the sample.

The CDR3, cysteine through phenylalanine, is 17 amino acids long. Solely the CDR3 DNA is kept, with 51 bases framed from the first base. CDR1 SGDLS and CDR2 YYNGEE are derived from the germline V gene. Trimming accounts for 2 bases at V and 6 bases at J, while the number of junction bases matched to no gene is 8. Sequencing was done on a sample of gut tissue. The TCR sequence derives from a boy aged 5 to 17 with moderate ulcerative colitis. This chain joins TRBV9 to TRBJ2-2; 12 middle bases align to TRBD2. Read as DNA, the sequence is TGTGCCAGCAGCGTTCTAGCGGGGGGGCTCAGGGCCGGGGAGCTGTTTTTT. Translated, this gives CASSVLAGGLRAGELFF. The full variable domain, with segments outside the CDR3 supplied by the reference TRBV9 and TRBJ2-2 proteins, appears as DSGVTQTPKHLITATGQRVTLRCSPRSGDLSVYWYQQSLDQGLQFLIQYYNGEERAKGNILERFSAQQFPDLHSELNLSSLELGDSALYFCASSVLAGGLRAGELFFGEGSRLTVL.